This TCR beta chain is from a study of blood T cell repertoires in COVID-19. Study-wide background: COVID-19 samples collected from the United States, Italy and Spain covered acute and convalescent phases. Nucleic acid was either cDNA or gDNA, and it came from T cells, B-cell-depleted T cells, or PBMCs.

The V gene lost 3 bases and the J gene lost 0 bases, with 13 bases spanning the gap. This CDR3 has 17 amino acids. Germline V gene lookup returns CDR1 SGHRS and CDR2 YFSETQ. Original analysis: Using reference gene primer amplification, nucleated cell counts were estimated. Profiled with immunoSEQ multiplex PCR; TCRdb holds only in-frame clones, not every one. That table gives V, J and clone size, and the DNA gave D and trimming. The sample comprises approximately 100,000 clones, 92% of which are singletons, and 4.5% to 6% rests with the top ten. The sequenced material came from peripheral blood. This sequence joins TRBV5-1 and TRBJ1-6, with D perhaps TRBD1 (5 bases). The clonotype was recovered from a man between 70 and 80 years old with acute or convalescent COVID-19. CDR3: CASSYETESSYNSPLHF. The CDR3 DNA reads as TGCGCCAGCAGCTATGAGACAGAGAGCTCCTATAATTCACCCCTCCACTTT.